A single TCR beta chain is shown here with its context. These data originate in a study of technical replicates of blood from a few donors. Trimming shortened V by 1 base and J by 5 bases, and 9 bases separated the two germline ends. The CDR3 loop spans 13 amino acids. The germline V gene has CDR1 SGHNT and CDR2 YENEEA. TCRdb's copy holds only in-frame clones and misses some; the assay was immunoSEQ multiplex PCR. This table has around 77,000 clones, roughly 90% appearing once. The sequenced material came from T cells isolated from PBMCs. The chain links TRBV11-3 to TRBJ2-7, with a weak D call TRBD1 (6 bases). This receptor was taken from a human donor in good health. The CDR3 nucleotides read TGTGCCAGCAGCTTAGGGACAGAGAACGAGCAGTACTTC. Amino acids: CASSLGTENEQYF. The whole variable domain, remainder taken from reference TRBV11-3 and TRBJ2-7, is EAGVVQSPRYKIIEKKQPVAFWCNPISGHNTLYWYLQNLGQGPELLIRYENEEAVDDSQLPKDRFSAERLKGVDSTLKIQPAELGDSAVYLCASSLGTENEQYFGPGTRLTVT.